Below, 20 T cell receptor beta chains from the same sample are listed, as sequenced in a study of blood T cell repertoires in COVID-19. Sequencing was performed with immunoSEQ multiplex PCR; in TCRdb, only in-frame clones are kept and a portion is missing. This sample carries 210,000 or so clones, about 85% of them seen once, and the ten largest clones take approximately 11%. Material: PBMCs or T cells enriched from blood (not recorded which). These receptors originate from a man aged 25-45 years who had recovered from COVID-19.

The rearrangement joins TRBV11-3 to TRBJ2-1; a possible D gene is TRBD1 (6 bases). V was shortened by 4 bases and J by 8 bases, with 12 bases between the two germline ends. CDR3 length equals 13 residues. Germline-derived CDR1 and CDR2 are SGHNT and YENEEA. CDR3 bases: TGTGCCAGCAGCTCACAAACAGGGTATGAGCAGTTCTTC. It specifies CASSSQTGYEQFF.

V usage is TRBV5-4 and J usage is TRBJ1-4; the D gene is possibly TRBD1 (5 bases). V lost 0 bases and J 8 bases, leaving 11 bases between the germline ends. The CDR3 loop spans 14 amino acids. CDR1 is SGHNT, CDR2 YYREEE, per germline (reference sequence). CDR3 nucleotide sequence: TGTGCCAGCAGCTTGGGTGGGGGGACGGAAAAACTGTTTTTT. Its protein product is CASSLGGGTEKLFF.

The chain recombines TRBV9 with TRBJ2-1; no firm D call. The CDR3 totals 11 residues. Trimming took off 4 bases at V and 8 bases at J, with 7 bases between the two ends. Germline loops: CDR1 SGDLS, CDR2 YYNGEE. The CDR3 DNA sequence: TGTGCCAGCAGCCCCCGGGATGAGCAGTTCTTC. Translated: CASSPRDEQFF.

The chain employs TRBV19 and TRBJ2-1, with TRBD2 matching over 12 bases. The CDR3 runs to 17 residues. CDR1 is LNHDA and CDR2 is SQIVND in the germline V gene (reference sequence). With 3 bases clipped from V and 1 base from J, the junction kept 4 bases outside the gene matches. The CDR3 DNA reads TGTGCCAGTAGTATTCCCGGGACTAGCGGGTCCTACAATGAGCAGTTCTTC. Amino acids: CASSIPGTSGSYNEQFF. The full variable domain, rest sourced from reference TRBV19 and TRBJ2-1, is DGGITQSPKYLFRKEGQNVTLSCEQNLNHDAMYWYRQDPGQGLRLIYYSQIVNDFQKGDIAEGYSVSREKKESFPLTVTSAQKNPTAFYLCASSIPGTSGSYNEQFFGPGTRLTVL.

The gene calls are TRBV6-5 and TRBJ2-7; possibly TRBD1 for D (6 bases). V was cut by 5 bases and J by 4 bases, with 18 bases left in between. The CDR3 is made up of 15 amino acids. The germline CDR1 and CDR2 sequences are MNHEY and SVGAGI. The DNA for the CDR3 is TGTGCCAGCAGTACGATCGACAGGCGCAGTTACGAGCAGTACTTC. Amino acid sequence: CASSTIDRRSYEQYF.

The chain recombines TRBV9 with TRBJ2-5; 15 bases agree with TRBD2. Germline V gene sequence: CDR1 SGDLS, CDR2 YYNGEE. With V trimmed by 2 bases and J by 5 bases, 4 bases remained unmatched. CDR3 length equals 16 residues. The DNA for the CDR3 is TGTGCCAGCAGCGTGGGACTAGCGGGGGGCGAGGAGACCCAGTACTTC. Translated: CASSVGLAGGEETQYF.

J is TRBJ1-2 and V is TRBV11-2, with a tentative D call TRBD1 (5 bases). Germline CDR1 and CDR2: SGHAT and FQNNGV. V was cut by 3 bases and J by 8 bases, with 7 bases left in between. CDR3 size: 11 residues. The DNA for the CDR3 is TGTGCCAGCAGCTTGCGGGGGGGCTACACCTTC. Translating gives CASSLRGGYTF.

This sequence joins TRBV11-2 and TRBJ1-6; 9 nucleotides align to TRBD1. This CDR3 comprises 14 residues. V shed 6 bases, J shed 9 bases, and the junction held 6 bases outside the gene matches. Germline V gives CDR1 SGHAT, CDR2 FQNNGV. The CDR3 here is CASRPNRGRSPLHF. In nucleotides, the CDR3 is TGTGCCAGCAGACCAAACAGGGGGCGTTCACCCCTCCACTTT.

CDR3 region: CASSLRGSPNEQFF. DNA for the CDR3: TGTGCCAGCAGCCTGCGAGGATCACCCAATGAGCAGTTCTTC. The chain joins TRBV5-4 to TRBJ2-1; D remains ambiguous. Trimming removed 4 bases at V and 6 bases at J, with 14 bases between. CDR1 is SGHNT, CDR2 YYREEE, per germline (reference sequence). The CDR3 loop spans 14 amino acids.

The J gene is TRBJ1-1, the V gene TRBV3-1 (or the pseudogene TRBV3-2); D ambiguous. Trimming shortened V by 1 base and J by 0 bases, and 9 bases separated the two germline ends. The CDR3 is 15 residues long. The germline V gene has CDR1 LGHDT and CDR2 YNNKEL (reference sequence). This chain's CDR3 is CASSQGFLLNTEAFF. DNA for the CDR3: TGTGCCAGCAGCCAAGGGTTCCTATTGAACACTGAAGCTTTCTTT.

CDR3 DNA sequence: TGTGCCAGCAGTGAAGCTCTGTTCAGTGGGACAGGGGAAGCTTTCTTT. Amino acid sequence: CASSEALFSGTGEAFF. The chain recombines TRBV6-1 with TRBJ1-1, with TRBD1 identical over 9 bases. CDR1 and CDR2 (germline): MNHNS, SASEGT. CDR3 length: 16 residues. V lost 0 bases and J lost 8; bases outside the gene matches: 10.

The CDR3, as DNA: TGTGCCAGCAGCTTAGGATTTATAGTGAATGAGCAGTTCTTC. Translation gives CASSLGFIVNEQFF. This sequence joins TRBV7-6 and TRBJ2-1; D gene uncertain. Trimming stripped 1 base from V and 7 bases from J, with 11 bases between. This CDR3 has 14 amino acids. Germline CDR1 and CDR2: SGHVS and FNYEAQ.

The CDR3, as DNA: TGTGCCAGCAGCCTTACAGGGGGCGACGCTTTCTTT. Its protein is CASSLTGGDAFF. The chain carries TRBV28 and TRBJ1-1, with 9 bases fitting TRBD1. The length of the CDR3 is 12 residues. V shed 6 bases and J 11 bases; nucleotides not matched to a gene: 7. From germline, CDR1 is MDHEN and CDR2 SYDVKM.

The chain uses TRBV3-1 (or the pseudogene TRBV3-2) and TRBJ1-5; 9 nucleotides line up with TRBD1. V shed 5 bases and J 3 bases; nucleotides not matched to a gene: 5. Per germline, CDR1 LGHDT and CDR2 YNNKEL (reference sequence). The length of the CDR3 is 15 residues. As DNA, the CDR3 is TGTGCCAGCAGCGGGACAGGGTCCAACAATCAGCCCCAGCATTTT. It specifies CASSGTGSNNQPQHF.

CDR3 protein: CASSHSGGNEQFF. The CDR3 nucleotides read TGTGCCAGCAGTCATTCAGGGGGCAATGAGCAGTTCTTC. The rearrangement uses TRBV7-9 and TRBJ2-1; 7 nucleotides match TRBD1. This CDR3 has 13 amino acids. Germline trimming cut 6 bases from V and 6 bases from J; bases unmatched to any gene: 5. The germline V gene has CDR1 SEHNR and CDR2 FQNEAQ (reference sequence).

The chain joins TRBV28 to TRBJ1-3; 8 bases align to TRBD1. The germline V gene has CDR1 MDHEN and CDR2 SYDVKM. The length of the CDR3 is 14 residues. Losses at the gene ends were 6 bases for V and 2 bases for J; bases not matched to a gene: 3. Here the CDR3 DNA reads TGTGCCAGCAGCCTGACAGGGGCTGGAAACACCATATATTTT. This sequence encodes CASSLTGAGNTIYF.

This clone was observed at least ten times. The chain combines TRBV7-6 with TRBJ2-1, with TRBD2 matching over 7 bases. Germline-derived CDR1 and CDR2 are SGHVS and FNYEAQ. This CDR3 has 16 residues. The V gene end was trimmed by 2 bases and the J gene end by 3 bases; junction bases not matched to a gene: 7. CDR3 sequence: CASSLITASGYNEQFF. CDR3 nucleotides: TGTGCCAGCAGCTTAATCACGGCTAGCGGCTACAATGAGCAGTTCTTC.

This clone was detected once. This sequence joins TRBV19 and TRBJ1-5, with TRBD1 matching 8 bases. CDR1 is LNHDA and CDR2 is SQIVND in the germline V gene (reference sequence). Germline trimming cut 6 bases from V and 1 base from J; bases unmatched to any gene: 5. This CDR3 is built from 15 residues. The CDR3 sequence is CASRYYRGSNQPQHF. CDR3 in DNA: TGTGCCAGTAGGTACTACAGGGGGAGCAATCAGCCCCAGCATTTT.

The rearrangement uses TRBV19 and TRBJ1-3; possibly TRBD1 for D (6 bases). This CDR3 is built from 17 residues. Trimming stripped 3 bases from V and 3 bases from J, with 18 bases between. The V gene's germline CDR1 is LNHDA and CDR2 SQIVND (reference sequence). For the CDR3, the DNA is TGTGCCAGTAGTATCCTAGGGCTGGGGGCTCTTGGAAACACCATATATTTT. This gives the protein CASSILGLGALGNTIYF.

The chain joins TRBV18 to TRBJ2-2, with 9 positions matching TRBD1. Trimming at V came to 4 bases and at J to 5 bases, leaving 8 bases not matched to a gene. The CDR3 runs 16 residues. From germline, CDR1 is KGHSH and CDR2 LQKENI. In DNA, the CDR3 is TGTGCCAGCTCACGGCGGACAGGGGAGGGAACCGGGGAGCTGTTTTTT. This gives the protein CASSRRTGEGTGELFF.